The T cell receptor beta chain under discussion was sequenced for a study of cytomegalovirus exposure and HLA in healthy donors. Study findings and constraints: CMV serostatus was the only immune exposure information that was available. Reports described diagnosis of cytomegalovirus status by the classifier as highly specific and sensitive.

On this clone: Its matching antigen is unknown.

A multiplex PCR was run with 60 Vbeta primers and 13 Jbeta primers. In the study's own analysis: Later, tens of millions of unique TCR beta chains were counted in an analysis, and 8.5 million to 13 million of them were shared. The table came from immunoSEQ multiplex PCR; TCRdb's copy has only in-frame clones and leaves some out. That table furnishes V, J and clone size, whereas the DNA furnished D and trimming. The sample has 95,000 to 100,000 clones; around 77% are singletons. V was clipped by 6 bases and J by 4 bases; unmatched bases: 13. CDR1 is LNHDA, CDR2 SQIVND, per germline (reference sequence). CDR3 length: 16 residues.

The rearrangement links TRBV19 to TRBJ2-7; 9 bases map to TRBD2. Sequenced: PBMCs. The sequence was collected from a man in his forties or fifties in good health and CMV-seronegative. CDR3 sequence reads: CASSISGSVFGYEQYF. The CDR3 DNA reads TGTGCCAGTAGCATTAGCGGGAGCGTGTTTGGGTACGAGCAGTACTTC.